This T cell receptor (beta chain) stems from a study of T-cell reconstitution after alpha-beta-depleted transplantation in children. Preparing the TCRbeta library involved the use of unique molecular identifiers. In TCRdb, the PCR reads were re-called with MiXCR into one record per CDR3 protein. This sample has approximately 1,000,000 distinct CDR3 sequences, with about 29% found just once. V lost 2 bases, J lost 2 bases, and 10 bases lay in between. This CDR3 spans 15 amino acids. Germline V gene sequence: CDR1 SGHTA, CDR2 FQGNSA. Comments on this clonotype: Antigen specificity is unknown.

Study-wide points: Reported findings indicate that, about two months after transplant, alpha-beta T cells came from several hundred expanded clones, which were derived from non-depleted graft cells. One year post-transplant, T-cell counts and diversity were largely derived from T cells produced anew.

This clonotype originated in a boy under three years old who had a stem cell transplant for SCID, so the T cells may come from the graft donor. Specimen: PBMCs, mostly from graft donor cells, collected 360 days after TCRalphabeta/CD19-depleted stem cell transplant. The rearrangement joins TRBV7-2 to TRBJ2-1, with a tentative D call TRBD2 (6 bases). CDR3 DNA: TGTGCCAGCAGCTTACGGAGGGTGGCCTACAATGAGCAGTTCTTC. Translation: CASSLRRVAYNEQFF.